These 17 T cell receptor beta chains came from one sample sequenced in a study of control samples from healthy donors and cancer patients. Method: immunoSEQ multiplex PCR; TCRdb's copy keeps in-frame clones and lacks some. The table lists some 120,000 clones, approximately 87% of them singletons. The source material was blood. The receptors come from a man younger than 45 in good health.

The V and J genes are TRBV12-3 or TRBV12-4 and TRBJ2-5; tentative D call: TRBD2 (5 bases). The V gene lost 1 base and the J gene lost 7 bases, with 10 bases spanning the gap. The CDR3 contains 13 residues. CDR3 sequence (DNA): TGTGCCAGCAGTTTAGTGCTAGCTGGGACCCAGTACTTC. It codes for CASSLVLAGTQYF.

This chain uses TRBV23-1 with TRBJ1-5; 9 bases agree with TRBD1. TRBV23-1 is reported as an ORF; its role is uncertain. The CDR3 has 16 amino acids. With V trimmed by 3 bases and J by 7 bases, 10 bases remained unmatched. The CDR3 nucleotides read TGCGCCAGCAGTCAGACGGGACAGGGTTTGGGGCAGCCCCAGCATTTT. It specifies CASSQTGQGLGQPQHF.

The chain links TRBV25-1 to TRBJ1-4; D perhaps matches TRBD1 (5 bases). The V gene's germline CDR1 is MGHDK and CDR2 SYGVNS. There are 13 residues in the CDR3. V lost 8 bases to trimming and J lost 4 bases, with 11 bases between them. The CDR3 nucleotides read TGTGCCAGCTACGGGGGTAATAATGAAAAACTGTTTTTT. It translates to CASYGGNNEKLFF. The variable domain in full, completed from reference TRBV25-1 and TRBJ1-4, reads EADIYQTPRYLVIGTGKKITLECSQTMGHDKMYWYQQDPGMELHLIHYSYGVNSTEKGDLSSESTVSRIRTEHFPLTLESARPSHTSQYLCASYGGNNEKLFFGSGTQLSVL.

This chain uses TRBV24-1 with TRBJ1-1, with D uncertain. CDR3 length: 11 residues. From germline, CDR1 is KGHDR and CDR2 SFDVKD. Trimming removed 1 base at V and 12 bases at J, with 8 bases between. This CDR3 is CATSDLGLTFF. The CDR3 nucleotides are TGTGCCACCAGTGATTTAGGGCTAACTTTCTTT.

This chain connects TRBV2 to TRBJ1-2, with D possibly being TRBD1 (6 bases). Germline loops: CDR1 SNHLY, CDR2 FYNNEI. Trimming removed 10 bases from V and 2 bases from J, with 14 bases in between. This CDR3 contains 13 residues. The CDR3 reads CATLGGRNYGYTF. As DNA, the CDR3 is TGTGCCACCTTGGGGGGCAGGAACTATGGCTACACCTTC.

The genes are TRBV7-3 and TRBJ1-2, with TRBD1 as a possible D gene (5 bases). V lost 5 bases, J lost 8 bases, and 12 bases lay in between. This CDR3 has 12 amino acids. CDR1 is SGHTA, CDR2 FQGTGA, per germline. Here the CDR3 reads CASSQGSEGYTF. CDR3 nucleotides: TGTGCCAGCAGCCAGGGATCGGAGGGCTACACCTTC.

This chain joins TRBV19 and TRBJ1-4; the D gene is possibly TRBD1 (6 bases). Trimming left V 6 bases short and J 5 bases short, with 16 bases between. This CDR3 has 15 amino acids. Germline assignment: CDR1 LNHDA and CDR2 SQIVND (reference sequence). The CDR3 reads CASSLQGGRNEKLFF. DNA for the CDR3: TGTGCCAGTAGCTTACAAGGGGGAAGGAATGAAAAACTGTTTTTT.

This clone occurred once. The chain uses TRBV27 and TRBJ1-6; D possibly corresponds to TRBD1 (6 bases). The CDR3 consists of 15 residues. V was clipped by 1 base and J by 10 bases, with 14 bases between them. CDR1 and CDR2 (germline): MNHEY, SMNVEV (reference sequence). The CDR3 loop reads CASSLLEQGRSPLHF. In nucleotides, the CDR3 is TGTGCCAGCAGTTTATTAGAACAGGGACGATCACCCCTCCACTTT.

The chain combines TRBV6-1 with TRBJ1-5; 8 bases are shared with TRBD1. V was clipped by 2 bases and J by 7 bases; unmatched bases: 4. Germline V gene sequence: CDR1 MNHNS, CDR2 SASEGT. The CDR3 spans 14 residues. The CDR3 DNA sequence: TGTGCCAGCAGTGAACGACAGGGGTGGCAGCCCCAGCATTTT. Its protein is CASSERQGWQPQHF.

The chain recombines TRBV6-6 with TRBJ1-1; possibly TRBD1 for D (6 bases). V lost 0 bases to trimming and J lost 5 bases, with 13 bases between them. The CDR3 spans 15 residues. CDR1 MNHNY and CDR2 SVGAGI come from the germline V gene (reference sequence). CDR3 residues: CASSYSVGAKTEAFF. The CDR3 DNA follows: TGTGCCAGCAGTTACTCCGTGGGGGCTAAAACTGAAGCTTTCTTT.

The chain joins TRBV27 to TRBJ2-3; 10 nucleotides match TRBD1. From germline, CDR1 is MNHEY and CDR2 SMNVEV (reference sequence). J gave up 4 bases and V 8 bases, and 15 bases lay outside the gene matches. The CDR3 has 17 residues. The CDR3 is CASGIRQGARFADTQYF. In DNA form, the CDR3 reads TGTGCCAGCGGAATACGACAGGGGGCCCGATTCGCAGATACGCAGTATTTT.

The rearrangement links TRBV19 to TRBJ1-5; D unresolved. Germline V gives CDR1 LNHDA, CDR2 SQIVND (reference sequence). The CDR3 is made up of 15 amino acids. Between the trimmed V and J ends, which lost 1 base and 2 bases, there was a span of 9 bases. CDR3 coding DNA: TGTGCCAGTAGTATAGGGGTTGGCGGCAATCAGCCCCAGCATTTT. This encodes CASSIGVGGNQPQHF.

The rearrangement joins TRBV12-5 to TRBJ2-3; 11 bases align to TRBD1. This CDR3 spans 15 amino acids. With 5 bases clipped from V and 2 bases from J, the junction kept 3 bases outside the gene matches. Germline CDR1 is LGHNT and CDR2 is FRNRAP. CDR3 loop: CASGRGQGDTDTQYF. CDR3 coding DNA: TGTGCTAGTGGTAGGGGACAGGGGGACACAGATACGCAGTATTTT.

The rearrangement uses TRBV7-6 and TRBJ2-4; TRBD2 agrees at 14 bases. Germline trimming cut 5 bases from V and 7 bases from J; bases unmatched to any gene: 10. The CDR3 is 17 residues long. In germline, CDR1 is SGHVS, CDR2 FNYEAQ. CDR3: CASSPRGTSGGGNIQYF. For the CDR3, the DNA is TGTGCCAGCAGCCCGCGCGGGACTAGCGGGGGAGGGAACATTCAGTACTTC.

This sequence joins TRBV25-1 and TRBJ2-2; 10 nucleotides align to TRBD1. This CDR3 is built from 16 residues. J lost 4 bases, V lost 3 bases, and 5 bases had no gene match. Germline CDR1 MGHDK, CDR2 SYGVNS. CDR3 residues: CASSEDWDRGTGELFF. In DNA form, the CDR3 reads TGTGCCAGCAGTGAGGACTGGGACAGGGGCACCGGGGAGCTGTTTTTT.

The rearrangement links TRBV3-1 (or the pseudogene TRBV3-2) to TRBJ2-5, with D perhaps TRBD1 (5 bases). The CDR3 is 14 amino acids. V lost 1 base to trimming and J lost 9 bases, with 15 bases between them. Germline values: CDR1 LGHDT, CDR2 YNNKEL (reference sequence). CDR3 amino acids: CASSQVVKGKAQYF. CDR3 bases: TGTGCCAGCAGCCAAGTGGTGAAGGGGAAGGCCCAGTACTTC.

The genes are TRBV6-5 and TRBJ1-1; D unresolved. The CDR3 sequence is 14 residues long. Germline V gives CDR1 MNHEY, CDR2 SVGAGI. V was pared by 5 bases and J by 4 bases, with 14 bases between. CDR3 residues: CASSRTDGSTEAFF. DNA of the CDR3: TGTGCCAGCAGTCGGACGGACGGGAGCACTGAAGCTTTCTTT.